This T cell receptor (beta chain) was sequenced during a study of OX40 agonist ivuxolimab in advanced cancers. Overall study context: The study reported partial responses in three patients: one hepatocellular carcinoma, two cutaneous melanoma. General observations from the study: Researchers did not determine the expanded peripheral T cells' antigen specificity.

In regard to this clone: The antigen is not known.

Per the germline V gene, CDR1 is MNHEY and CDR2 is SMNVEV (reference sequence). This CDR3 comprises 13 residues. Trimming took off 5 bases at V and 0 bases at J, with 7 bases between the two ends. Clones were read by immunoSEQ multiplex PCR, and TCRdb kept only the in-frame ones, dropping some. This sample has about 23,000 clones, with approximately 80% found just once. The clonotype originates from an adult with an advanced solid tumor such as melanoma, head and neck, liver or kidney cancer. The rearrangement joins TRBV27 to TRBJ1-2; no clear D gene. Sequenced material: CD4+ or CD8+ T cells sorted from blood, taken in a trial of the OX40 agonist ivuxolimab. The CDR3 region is CASSDRANYGYTF. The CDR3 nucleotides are TGTGCCAGCAGTGACCGGGCTAACTATGGCTACACCTTC.